Below, 11 T cell receptor beta chains from the same sample are listed, as sequenced in a study of identical twins. TCRdb reanalysed the 5' RACE reads using MiXCR and keeps one entry per CDR3 protein. The data hold more than 400,000 distinct CDR3 sequences, with around 15% observed a single time. The same data also contributed to another study, on yellow fever vaccine responses in identical twins.

Material for sequencing was CD4+ T cells sorted from blood. The receptors here all came from a woman aged 18-29 years in good health.

The rearrangement joins TRBV3-1 to TRBJ2-1; a weak D match, TRBD1 (6 bases). Germline CDR1 is LGHDT and CDR2 is YNNKEL (reference sequence). The V and J ends lost 1 base and 7 bases respectively, with 20 bases between them. The CDR3 covers 17 residues. CDR3 nucleotides: TGTGCCAGCAGCCAAGCCCGGACTGGGCTTCAGGGGAATGAGCAGTTCTTC. Translation gives CASSQARTGLQGNEQFF.

This clonotype showed up just a few times. The V call is TRBV7-6, the J call TRBJ2-1, with 12 nucleotides matching TRBD2. V shed 3 bases and J 4 bases; nucleotides not matched to a gene: 10. The CDR3 is 18 residues long. The germline V gene encodes CDR1 SGHVS and CDR2 FNYEAQ. The CDR3 loop is CASSLDPGLAGRYNEQFF. CDR3 coding DNA: TGTGCCAGCAGCTTGGACCCGGGACTAGCGGGCCGTTACAATGAGCAGTTCTTC.

The V call is TRBV15, the J call TRBJ2-7; D possibly corresponds to TRBD1 (5 bases). V was clipped by 1 base and J by 5 bases, with 15 bases between them. CDR3 length: 15 residues. CDR1 and CDR2 from the germline V gene are LNHNV and YYDKDF (reference sequence). The CDR3 spells CATSRVGQDANEQYF. CDR3 DNA sequence: TGTGCCACCAGCAGAGTGGGGCAGGACGCCAACGAGCAGTACTTC.

This clonotype has more than one count but fewer than ten. The chain joins TRBV29-1 to TRBJ2-1, with 8 positions matching TRBD1. This CDR3 has 20 residues. CDR1 is SQVTM, CDR2 ANQGSEA, per germline. J lost 2 bases, V lost 7 bases, and 25 bases had no gene match. The DNA of the CDR3 is TGCAGCGCAAACTCAAGACTAGACAGGGGTTCATTAAGTACCTACAATGAGCAGTTCTTC. It codes for CSANSRLDRGSLSTYNEQFF.

This clonotype was seen at least ten times. V is TRBV12-3 or TRBV12-4 and J is TRBJ2-1; a possible D gene is TRBD1 (5 bases). There are 14 residues in the CDR3. Trimming cost V 3 bases and J 9 bases, with 15 bases left between them. CDR3 sequence (DNA): TGTGCCAGCAGTTTCATCAAACAGGACGGTGAGCAGTTCTTC. Translating it yields CASSFIKQDGEQFF.

The CDR3 region has the DNA TGTGCCAGCAGTTTGGACCTGGTTTCCTACGAGCAGTACTTC. Its translation is CASSLDLVSYEQYF. The chain has TRBV12-3 or TRBV12-4 and TRBJ2-7; D unclear. This CDR3 spans 14 amino acids. V was shortened by 3 bases and J by 1 base, with 10 bases between the two germline ends.

The V gene is TRBV13, the J gene TRBJ2-7; TRBD2 matches at 14 bases. The CDR3 is 19 residues long. Germline V gene lookup returns CDR1 PRHDT and CDR2 FYEKMQ (reference sequence). V lost 4 bases to trimming and J lost 5 bases; unmatched junction nucleotides: 16. CDR3 DNA sequence: TGTGCCAGCAGCTCCAGGACTAGCGGGAGGTCCCCAGGGTCAGACGAGCAGTACTTC. Its protein is CASSSRTSGRSPGSDEQYF. Variable domain in full (rest from reference TRBV13 and TRBJ2-7): AAGVIQSPRHLIKEKRETATLKCYPIPRHDTVYWYQQGPGQDPQFLISFYEKMQSDKGSIPDRFSAQQFSDYHSELNMSSLELGDSALYFCASSSRTSGRSPGSDEQYFGPGTRLTVT.

The rearrangement uses TRBV5-4 and TRBJ2-5, with unresolved D. CDR3 size: 16 residues. Germline loops: CDR1 SGHNT, CDR2 YYREEE (reference sequence). Trimming stripped 3 bases from V and 4 bases from J, with 19 bases between. CDR3 coding DNA: TGTGCCAGCAGCTCACTGGGGTATGGTATAGGAGAGACCCAGTACTTC. Its translation is CASSSLGYGIGETQYF.

This clonotype was counted ten times or more. The chain uses TRBV12-3 or TRBV12-4 and TRBJ1-1; D ambiguous. V shed 6 bases and J shed 2 bases, with 10 bases lying between them. CDR3 length: 13 amino acids. In DNA form, the CDR3 reads TGTGCCAGCAGCCGTTCTGCCAACACTGAAGCTTTCTTT. Encoded protein: CASSRSANTEAFF.

The chain has TRBV20-1 and TRBJ2-2; D is unclear. V was clipped by 0 bases and J by 6 bases, with 11 bases between them. Germline V gene data show CDR1 as DFQATT and CDR2 as SNEGSKA (reference sequence). The CDR3 sequence is 14 residues long. The DNA for the CDR3 is TGCAGTGCTAGAGATGCAGAAATTGCCGGGGAGCTGTTTTTT. Protein product: CSARDAEIAGELFF.

This clonotype was picked up a small number of times. This chain connects TRBV7-3 to TRBJ2-3; TRBD2 matches 8 bases. In germline, CDR1 is SGHTA, CDR2 FQGTGA. After removal of 6 bases from V and 2 bases from J, the junction contained 10 bases not matched to a gene. The CDR3 sequence is 16 residues long. CDR3 loop: CASSSGRGANTDTQYF. The DNA for the CDR3 is TGTGCCAGCAGTTCCGGGCGGGGGGCGAACACAGATACGCAGTATTTT.